This T cell receptor (beta chain) was documented in a study of T-cell reconstitution after alpha-beta-depleted transplantation in children. Germline-derived CDR1 and CDR2 are SGHAT and FQNNGV. CDR3 size: 12 residues. V lost 5 bases to trimming and J lost 2 bases, with 6 bases between them. This clonotype was observed a handful of times. Unique molecular identifiers were used in preparing the TCRbeta library. TCRdb fed the PCR reads into MiXCR, producing one record per CDR3 protein. The table has 380,000 or so distinct CDR3 sequences, less than 15% seen once; the top ten hold about 3.9%. This sequence originates from a human donor who donated a stem cell graft to a child with Fanconi anemia. The material was PBMCs, obtained from the stem cell graft. This rearrangement joins TRBV11-2 to TRBJ1-2; no reliable D call. The CDR3 reads CASSPLNYGYTF. The DNA for the CDR3 is TGTGCCAGCAGCCCTTTGAACTATGGCTACACCTTC.